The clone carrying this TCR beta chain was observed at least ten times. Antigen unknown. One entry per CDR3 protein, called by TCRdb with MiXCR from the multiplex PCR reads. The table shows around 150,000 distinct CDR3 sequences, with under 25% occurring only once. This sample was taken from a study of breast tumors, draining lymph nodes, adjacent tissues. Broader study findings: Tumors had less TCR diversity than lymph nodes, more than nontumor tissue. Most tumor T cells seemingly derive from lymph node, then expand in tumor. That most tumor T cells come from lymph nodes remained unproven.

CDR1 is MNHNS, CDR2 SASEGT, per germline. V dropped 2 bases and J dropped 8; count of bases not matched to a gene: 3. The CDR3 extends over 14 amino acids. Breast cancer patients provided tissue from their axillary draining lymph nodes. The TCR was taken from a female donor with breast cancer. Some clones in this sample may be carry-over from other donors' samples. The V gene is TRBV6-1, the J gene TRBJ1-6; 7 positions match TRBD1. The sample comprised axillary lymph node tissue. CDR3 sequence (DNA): TGTGCCAGCAGTGAAAGGGGGCGGGATTCACCCCTCCACTTT. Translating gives CASSERGRDSPLHF.